The 28 T cell receptor beta chains below all came from one sample that was sequenced in a study of blood T cell repertoires in COVID-19. Assay used: immunoSEQ multiplex PCR; TCRdb lists only in-frame clones, some missing. The data show around 420,000 clones, 88% seen once. Sequenced input: PBMCs or T cells enriched from blood (not recorded which). All receptors come from a woman aged 40 to 49 with acute COVID-19.

V usage is TRBV5-1 and J usage is TRBJ2-7; TRBD1 agrees at 8 bases. V lost 4 bases and J lost 1; bases outside the gene matches: 13. This CDR3 is built from 17 residues. Germline values: CDR1 SGHRS, CDR2 YFSETQ. The CDR3 nucleotides are TGCGCCAGCAGCCAACCTACTATGACAGGGGTTTCCTACGAGCAGTACTTC. Protein sequence: CASSQPTMTGVSYEQYF.

This chain uses TRBV5-6 with TRBJ1-4; TRBD1 is a possible D gene (5 bases). Germline V lookup: CDR1 SGHDT, CDR2 YYEEEE. This CDR3 comprises 14 residues. Trimming shortened V by 1 base and J by 4 bases, and 8 bases separated the two germline ends. The CDR3 spells CASSLMTVNEKLFF. CDR3 DNA sequence: TGTGCCAGCAGCTTGATGACAGTTAATGAAAAACTGTTTTTT.

This chain uses TRBV12-3 or TRBV12-4 with TRBJ2-7; 9 positions agree with TRBD1. The V gene end was trimmed by 6 bases and the J gene end by 6 bases; junction bases not matched to a gene: 6. CDR3 size: 13 residues. CDR3 sequence reads: CASSPGTGIEQYF. DNA for the CDR3: TGTGCCAGCAGCCCCGGGACAGGGATCGAGCAGTACTTC.

The V and J genes are TRBV30 and TRBJ1-4; tentatively, D is TRBD1 (6 bases). V dropped 3 bases and J dropped 10 bases, with 18 bases sitting between them. CDR1 GTSNPN and CDR2 SVGIG come from the germline V gene (reference sequence). This CDR3 region has 14 residues. DNA for the CDR3: TGTGCCTGGAGGTCGGGTGGGGGGGCCGGAAAACTGTTTTTT. Protein product: CAWRSGGGAGKLFF.

This clone showed up just a few times. This sequence joins TRBV5-6 and TRBJ1-6; 7 bases agree with TRBD1. V was pared by 4 bases and J by 8 bases, with 9 bases of the junction left unmatched. This CDR3 has 15 amino acids. The germline gives CDR1 SGHDT, CDR2 YYEEEE. The chain's CDR3 is CASSPAVTGYSPLHF. In DNA, the CDR3 is TGTGCCAGCAGCCCCGCCGTGACAGGGTATTCACCCCTCCACTTT.

CDR3 residues: CASSQGDRLGGSPLHF. CDR3 bases: TGTGCCAGCAGCCAAGGGGACCGCCTGGGGGGTTCACCCCTCCACTTT. This chain uses TRBV3-1 (or the pseudogene TRBV3-2) with TRBJ1-6; D perhaps matches TRBD1 (5 bases). The CDR3 length is 16 residues. The germline V gene encodes CDR1 LGHDT and CDR2 YNNKEL (reference sequence). Trimming removed 1 base at V and 9 bases at J, with 16 bases between.

The chain carries TRBV7-9 and TRBJ1-1, with 8 bases that match TRBD1. Unmatched junction bases numbered 20, after V lost 7 bases and J lost 4 bases. CDR1 is SEHNR and CDR2 is FQNEAQ in the germline V gene (reference sequence). This CDR3 is built from 18 residues. The CDR3 spells CASTPYQGATLLSTEAFF. DNA for the CDR3: TGTGCCAGCACCCCCTACCAGGGGGCAACTTTGTTGAGCACTGAAGCTTTCTTT.

This chain connects TRBV5-4 to TRBJ2-7; 8 bases align to TRBD1. This CDR3 comprises 15 residues. V dropped 3 bases and J dropped 2; count of bases not matched to a gene: 7. Germline lookup yields CDR1 SGHNT and CDR2 YYREEE (reference sequence). The CDR3 region is CASSSAATGAYEQYF. The DNA of the CDR3 is TGTGCCAGCAGCTCGGCGGCGACAGGGGCCTACGAGCAGTACTTC.

The V gene is TRBV14, the J gene TRBJ1-1; D uncertain. Germline V gene sequence: CDR1 SGHDN, CDR2 FVKESK. Trimming removed 2 bases from V and 1 base from J, with 11 bases in between. CDR3 length: 15 amino acids. The CDR3 DNA reads as TGTGCCAGCAGCCAAAAGATTCCAGGGAACACTGAAGCTTTCTTT. It yields the protein CASSQKIPGNTEAFF.

This clone was counted a single time. Here the CDR3 DNA reads TGTGCCAGCAGCTTTAGCGGGGCCTCCTACGAGCAGTACTTC. Translation: CASSFSGASYEQYF. The J gene is TRBJ2-7, the V gene TRBV3-1 (or the pseudogene TRBV3-2); 8 bases align to TRBD2. Germline CDR1 LGHDT, CDR2 YNNKEL (reference sequence). The V gene end was trimmed by 5 bases and the J gene end by 0 bases; junction bases not matched to a gene: 3. This CDR3 spans 14 amino acids.

The rearrangement links TRBV5-6 to TRBJ1-4; D gene unclear. The V gene's germline CDR1 is SGHDT and CDR2 YYEEEE. Trimming removed 1 base at V and 1 base at J, with 8 bases between. The CDR3 covers 15 residues. CDR3 sequence: CASSLNEGTNEKLFF. The CDR3 bases are TGTGCCAGCAGCTTGAATGAGGGAACTAATGAAAAACTGTTTTTT. Full variable domain (remainder filled in from reference TRBV5-6 and TRBJ1-4): DAGVTQSPTHLIKTRGQQVTLRCSPKSGHDTVSWYQQALGQGPQFIFQYYEEEERQRGNFPDRFSGHQFPNYSSELNVNALLLGDSALYLCASSLNEGTNEKLFFGSGTQLSVL.

V and J are TRBV6-5 and TRBJ2-1, with D perhaps TRBD2 (5 bases). The CDR3 runs 12 residues. Germline CDR1 reads MNHEY; CDR2 reads SVGAGI. Trimming took 5 bases from V and 8 from J, leaving 10 bases between them. The CDR3 sequence: CASSQDGDEQFF. The DNA for the CDR3 is TGTGCCAGCAGTCAGGACGGGGATGAGCAGTTCTTC.

The chain couples TRBV6-5 to TRBJ2-7; D is unresolved. Germline CDR1 MNHEY, CDR2 SVGAGI. Deletions cut 2 bases from V and 3 bases from J, with 14 bases between. The CDR3 is made up of 15 amino acids. The CDR3 protein is CASSYAAPPGYEQYF. The CDR3 DNA sequence: TGTGCCAGCAGTTACGCGGCACCCCCGGGCTACGAGCAGTACTTC.

This chain links TRBV6-6 with TRBJ1-1; D uncertain. The CDR3 is made up of 14 amino acids. V was clipped by 2 bases and J by 1 base, with 8 bases between them. CDR1 MNHNY and CDR2 SVGAGI come from the germline V gene (reference sequence). The CDR3 spells CASSYEERNTEAFF. CDR3 sequence (DNA): TGTGCCAGCAGTTACGAGGAGAGGAACACTGAAGCTTTCTTT.

The J gene is TRBJ2-6, the V gene TRBV19, with 10 bases matching TRBD1. V lost 4 bases to trimming and J lost 4 bases; unmatched junction nucleotides: 7. The CDR3 runs to 17 residues. Germline values: CDR1 LNHDA, CDR2 SQIVND (reference sequence). The CDR3 bases are TGTGCCAGTAGTAGCCGGGGACAGGGGCCCGGGGCCAACGTCCTGACTTTC. This sequence encodes CASSSRGQGPGANVLTF.

The chain recombines TRBV5-1 with TRBJ1-3, with D perhaps matching TRBD1 (5 bases). The V gene lost 2 bases and the J gene lost 3 bases, with 15 bases spanning the gap. The germline CDR1 and CDR2 sequences are SGHRS and YFSETQ. The CDR3 has 16 residues. The CDR3 DNA follows: TGCGCCAGCAGCTTTTCGGGGGTCCGTTTTGGAAACACCATATATTTT. This gives the protein CASSFSGVRFGNTIYF.

This chain connects TRBV5-8 to TRBJ1-6, with D perhaps matching TRBD1 (6 bases). Germline V gene sequence: CDR1 SGHTS, CDR2 YDEGEE. This CDR3 region has 18 residues. Trimming removed 5 bases from V and 10 bases from J, with 28 bases in between. CDR3 sequence reads: CASSHGSGGLNPRSPLHF. The CDR3 DNA is TGTGCCAGCAGTCATGGATCGGGGGGCCTTAACCCCAGGTCACCCCTCCACTTT.

The chain combines TRBV27 with TRBJ2-7; D is ambiguous. V was cut by 4 bases and J by 3 bases, with 16 bases left in between. This CDR3 comprises 15 residues. Germline V gene sequence: CDR1 MNHEY, CDR2 SMNVEV (reference sequence). The CDR3 DNA reads as TGTGCCAGCAGTTCGAGACAAGTTTGGCTCTACGAGCAGTACTTC. Its translation: CASSSRQVWLYEQYF.

DNA for the CDR3: TGTGCCAGCAGTACTCCGGACAGCATCAATCAGCCCCAGCATTTT. Residues: CASSTPDSINQPQHF. The chain joins TRBV27 to TRBJ1-5, with D possibly TRBD1 on 6 matching bases. CDR1 is MNHEY, CDR2 SMNVEV, per germline (reference sequence). V gave up 5 bases and J gave up 3 bases, with 14 bases separating them. The CDR3 totals 15 residues.

This clone has more than one count but fewer than ten. The chain carries TRBV19 and TRBJ1-5, with D unclear. The CDR3 is 14 residues long. V was pared by 7 bases and J by 5 bases, with 15 bases between. Germline values: CDR1 LNHDA, CDR2 SQIVND (reference sequence). CDR3: CASNQFLDDQPQHF. The CDR3 DNA is TGTGCCAGTAACCAGTTCCTAGACGATCAGCCCCAGCATTTT.

This chain links TRBV9 with TRBJ2-1; 10 nucleotides agree with TRBD2. Per the germline V gene, CDR1 is SGDLS and CDR2 is YYNGEE. The trim removed 0 bases at V and 7 bases at J, leaving 7 bases unmatched. The CDR3 has 16 residues. As DNA, the CDR3 is TGTGCCAGCAGCGTAGCTACGAGCGGGGGGGCGAATGAGCAGTTCTTC. This encodes CASSVATSGGANEQFF.

This clone was seen a single time. J is TRBJ2-1 and V is TRBV24-1, with D possibly being TRBD1 (6 bases). In germline, CDR1 is KGHDR, CDR2 SFDVKD. The CDR3 contains 14 residues. V lost 7 bases, J lost 7 bases, and 16 bases lay in between. The CDR3 coding sequence is TGTGCCACCAGATCTCAGTACAGGGATAATGAGCAGTTCTTC. This sequence encodes CATRSQYRDNEQFF.

The DNA of the CDR3 is TGTGCCACCAGTGATCAAGGGGGAAACTATGGCTACACCTTC. This gives the protein CATSDQGGNYGYTF. The chain links TRBV24-1 to TRBJ1-2; D is possibly TRBD1 (6 bases). The CDR3 covers 14 residues. The V gene's germline CDR1 is KGHDR and CDR2 SFDVKD. V shed 3 bases and J shed 2 bases, with 9 bases lying between them.

The chain combines TRBV24-1 with TRBJ1-5; 9 bases fit TRBD1. The CDR3 covers 15 residues. V lost 4 bases and J lost 5; bases outside the gene matches: 5. The V gene's germline CDR1 is KGHDR and CDR2 SFDVKD. CDR3 sequence reads: CATSEQGARDQPQHF. The CDR3 region has the DNA TGTGCCACCAGTGAACAGGGGGCGCGGGATCAGCCCCAGCATTTT.

This chain connects TRBV5-1 to TRBJ2-7; 8 bases line up with TRBD2. The J segment lost 0 bases and the V segment lost 2 bases, leaving 7 bases of the junction unmatched. Germline V gene data show CDR1 as SGHRS and CDR2 as YFSETQ. The CDR3 is 16 amino acids. CDR3 nucleotides: TGCGCCAGCAGCTTCTCCAGCGGGGGCCTCTCCTACGAGCAGTACTTC. This gives the protein CASSFSSGGLSYEQYF.

The genes are TRBV19 and TRBJ1-6; no definite D call. Germline V CDR1 and CDR2: LNHDA, SQIVND (reference sequence). The CDR3 totals 13 residues. Trimming cost V 7 bases and J 7 bases, with 11 bases left between them. In nucleotides, the CDR3 is TGTGCCAGTACCCCGACGGGGAATTCACCCCTCCACTTT. This translates into CASTPTGNSPLHF.

The chain links TRBV19 to TRBJ2-2; D possibly corresponds to TRBD2 (5 bases). V was trimmed by 7 bases and J by 4 bases, leaving 13 bases between them. Germline lookup yields CDR1 LNHDA and CDR2 SQIVND (reference sequence). The CDR3 runs to 14 residues. The DNA for the CDR3 is TGTGCCAGTAAGGGCGGGTACAGCACCGGGGAGCTGTTTTTT. It codes for CASKGGYSTGELFF.

The chain combines TRBV6-5 with TRBJ1-6; TRBD1 matches at 7 bases. The CDR3 consists of 15 residues. J was trimmed by 5 bases and V by 6 bases; bases with no gene match: 7. From germline, CDR1 is MNHEY and CDR2 SVGAGI. The CDR3, as DNA: TGTGCCAGCAGCGATATGACAGGGAATAATTCACCCCTCCACTTT. The encoded protein is CASSDMTGNNSPLHF.